This is a list of T cell receptor beta chains from one sample in a study of early T cells in non-severe SARS-CoV-2 infection. TCRdb fed the 5' RACE reads into MiXCR, producing one record per CDR3 protein. The sample has 30,000 or so distinct CDR3 sequences; 4.5% are singletons. Sequencing used whole blood. Receptors originate from an adult who was a healthcare worker with PCR-confirmed SARS-CoV-2 infection or an uninfected control (not recorded which). Each CDR3 is given with its conserved first and last residue. D genes are given only for firm matches. Clone size is given for some rows only: seen once, a few or many times, or a class if the clone is expanded.

j_call clone_size d_call v_call cdr3_aa cdr3_nt
TRBJ2-5 many TRBD1 TRBV20-1 CSASYGTGVGTQYF TGCAGTGCTAGTTACGGGACAGGCGTTGGGACCCAGTACTTC
TRBJ2-3 many NA TRBV7-8 CASSFGSGWSTDTQYF TGTGCCAGCAGCTTTGGGTCCGGGTGGAGCACAGATACGCAGTATTTT
TRBJ1-3 many NA TRBV6-6 CASSYVGRQNSGNTIYF TGTGCCAGCAGTTACGTTGGCAGACAAAACTCTGGAAACACCATATATTTT
TRBJ2-1 many NA TRBV7-2 CASSSGTSYKNEQFF TGTGCCAGCAGTTCCGGGACTTCCTACAAGAATGAGCAGTTCTTC
TRBJ1-2 few NA TRBV4-3 CASSQAGVSSGYTF TGCGCCAGCAGCCAAGCAGGGGTATCGAGTGGCTACACCTTC
TRBJ1-5 many NA TRBV6-2/TRBV6-3 CASSYMQGPQHF TGTGCCAGCAGCTATATGCAGGGGCCCCAGCATTTT
TRBJ2-7 NA NA TRBV6-2/TRBV6-3 CASSYFPTNPVREQYF TGTGCCAGCAGTTATTTCCCGACCAACCCCGTACGCGAGCAGTACTTC
TRBJ1-5 many NA TRBV20-1 CSAFRDKNQPQHF TGCAGTGCTTTCCGGGACAAAAATCAGCCCCAGCATTTT
TRBJ2-3 few NA TRBV6-1 CASIFGSTDTQYF TGTGCCAGCATTTTCGGAAGCACAGATACGCAGTATTTT
TRBJ1-1 many NA TRBV27 CASMAVENTEAFF TGTGCCAGCATGGCCGTTGAAAACACTGAAGCTTTCTTT
TRBJ2-3 many TRBD1 TRBV10-3 CAIRPTGGSTDTQYF TGTGCCATCAGACCGACAGGGGGCTCGACAGATACGCAGTATTTT
TRBJ2-2 many TRBD1 TRBV11-2 CASSPGQHTGELFF TGTGCCAGCAGCCCGGGACAGCACACCGGGGAGCTGTTTTTT
TRBJ2-1 NA NA TRBV6-2/TRBV6-3 CASGEAYNEQFF TGTGCCAGCGGAGAGGCCTACAATGAGCAGTTCTTC
TRBJ2-1 many TRBD2 TRBV7-2 CASSLRGLAGGGFF TGTGCCAGCAGCTTACGAGGACTAGCGGGAGGAGGGTTCTTC
TRBJ1-1 many NA TRBV7-2 CASNPKNTEAFF TGTGCCAGCAACCCGAAGAACACTGAAGCTTTCTTT
TRBJ1-5 few NA TRBV7-8 CASAGLQGNQPQHF TGTGCCAGCGCTGGCCTCCAAGGCAATCAGCCCCAGCATTTT
TRBJ1-1 few NA TRBV11-2 CASSSLTEAFF TGTGCCAGCAGCTCCCTAACTGAAGCTTTCTTT
TRBJ2-5 few NA TRBV5-1 CASSLEGETQYF TGCGCCAGCAGCTTGGAAGGGGAGACCCAGTACTTC
TRBJ2-2 many NA TRBV7-3 CASSSPGTGELFF TGTGCCAGCAGCTCACCAGGCACCGGGGAGCTGTTTTTT
TRBJ2-3 NA NA TRBV3-2 CASSSPGLPFPDPYF TGTGCCAGCAGCAGCCCGGGACTACCATTCCCTGATCCGTATTTT
TRBJ2-1 NA TRBD2 TRBV5-1 CASSRASGYNEQFF TGCGCCAGCAGCAGGGCTAGCGGGTACAATGAGCAGTTCTTC
TRBJ2-1 NA TRBD1 TRBV7-2 CASSRQGSYNEQFF TGTGCCAGCAGCCGACAGGGGTCCTACAATGAGCAGTTCTTC
TRBJ2-5 many TRBD2 TRBV20-1 CSARDLRTSQETQYF TGCAGTGCTAGAGATCTGAGGACTAGCCAAGAGACCCAGTACTTC
TRBJ2-5 many NA TRBV30 CAWSVLETQYF TGTGCCTGGAGTGTCTTAGAGACCCAGTACTTC
TRBJ2-7 many TRBD2 TRBV18 CASSPPLAGAPYEQYF TGTGCCAGCTCACCACCCCTAGCGGGGGCTCCCTACGAGCAGTACTTC
TRBJ2-7 many NA TRBV11-3 CASSAGPSYEQYF TGTGCCAGCAGCGCAGGGCCCTCCTACGAGCAGTACTTC
TRBJ2-3 many NA TRBV5-1 CASSPGTLSTDTQYF TGCGCCAGCAGCCCCGGGACTCTGAGCACAGATACGCAGTATTTT
TRBJ2-7 many NA TRBV10-2 CASGEEAFSYEQYF TGCGCCAGCGGGGAGGAGGCTTTCTCCTACGAGCAGTACTTC
TRBJ2-5 few NA TRBV4-2 CASSQATGFLRETQYF TGTGCCAGCAGCCAAGCCACCGGTTTCCTGAGGGAGACCCAGTACTTC
TRBJ2-1 NA NA TRBV24-1 CATSDIGNEQFF TGTGCCACCAGTGATATTGGGAATGAGCAGTTCTTC
TRBJ2-1 many NA TRBV11-3 CASSFDTFRQFF TGTGCCAGCAGCTTTGACACCTTCCGGCAGTTCTTC
TRBJ2-1 NA NA TRBV12-3/TRBV12-4 CASRETSTAEQFF TGTGCCAGCAGGGAAACTAGTACAGCTGAGCAGTTCTTC
TRBJ2-3 many NA TRBV28 CASREGTSTDTQYF TGTGCCAGCAGGGAGGGGACAAGCACAGATACGCAGTATTTT
TRBJ2-7 many NA TRBV11-1 CASSRDGERYEQYF TGTGCCAGCAGCCGGGACGGTGAGCGGTACGAGCAGTACTTC
TRBJ2-1 many NA TRBV7-8 CASSLALGAIYNEQFF TGTGCCAGCAGCTTAGCTCTAGGGGCTATCTACAATGAGCAGTTCTTC
TRBJ2-2 few NA TRBV7-9 CASSFRETGELFF TGTGCCAGCAGCTTCAGGGAAACCGGGGAGCTGTTTTTT
TRBJ2-5 few TRBD2 TRBV10-3 CATTGVGGGQETQYF TGTGCTACCACCGGAGTAGGCGGGGGCCAAGAGACCCAGTACTTC
TRBJ2-7 NA TRBD2 TRBV6-2/TRBV6-3 CASSYDSLAGHYEQYF TGTGCCAGCAGTTACGATAGCCTAGCGGGGCACTACGAGCAGTACTTC
TRBJ2-3 many NA TRBV9 CASSVGGGASTDTQYF TGTGCCAGCAGCGTAGGTGGGGGGGCTAGCACAGATACGCAGTATTTT
TRBJ2-3 many TRBD1 TRBV5-1 CASSPQGVNQVTQYF TGCGCCAGCAGCCCACAGGGGGTCAATCAAGTTACGCAGTATTTT
TRBJ2-2 many NA TRBV11-2 CASSFGPGAGELFF TGTGCCAGCAGCTTCGGCCCTGGGGCCGGGGAGCTGTTTTTT
TRBJ2-3 many NA TRBV3-1 CASSQGTIVAATDTQYF TGTGCCAGCAGCCAAGGAACAATTGTAGCGGCTACAGATACGCAGTATTTT